This TCR beta chain derives from a study of beta chain features in type 1 diabetes. Looked up from germline, CDR1 is MGHRA and CDR2 is YSYEKL. The CDR3 loop spans 13 amino acids. V lost 4 bases, J lost 4 bases, and 0 bases stayed unmatched. Expressed TCRB transcripts were sequenced because the isolated RNA had all been reverse transcribed beforehand. TCRdb's table, derived via immunoSEQ multiplex PCR, lists solely in-frame clones and lacks some. The data hold a few hundred thousand clones, with 9.5% to 10% observed a single time. Whole-study findings and limits: In all four CD4+ subsets, TCRB CDR3 length was significantly, moderately reduced in type 1 diabetes.

This clone was picked up a small number of times. Its antigen is not known. Other DNA sequences within the sample encode an identical CDR3. The TCR originated in a man under 40 with type 1 diabetes. The V and J genes are TRBV4-1 and TRBJ1-5; 8 bases line up with TRBD1. The sequenced sample consisted of central memory CD4+ T cells from blood. The CDR3: CASSRTGNQPQHF. Written as DNA, the CDR3 is TGCGCCAGCAGCCGGACAGGGAATCAGCCCCAGCATTTT.